Presented here are 22 T cell receptor beta chains from one specimen sequenced in a study of T cells in Graves' hyperthyroidism and ophthalmopathy. Amplification of TCR beta CDR3 regions was performed using RNA transcripts as template. HTBI primers were employed in a first-round RT-PCR of the TCR CDR3. TCRdb reprocessed the multiplex PCR reads with MiXCR, giving one entry per CDR3 protein. Of fewer than 400,000 distinct CDR3 sequences detected, 15% to 18% appear once; the ten largest clones hold 25% to 30%. The sequenced material came from blood. The source of these receptors is a woman aged 18-29 years with Graves' hyperthyroidism that later progressed to Graves' ophthalmopathy.

This clonotype was observed at least ten times. V and J are TRBV15 and TRBJ2-5; TRBD2 aligns across 12 bases. The V segment lost 2 bases and the J segment 2 bases; nucleotides outside the gene matches: 6. Germline CDR1 is LNHNV and CDR2 is YYDKDF (reference sequence). The CDR3 totals 17 residues. CDR3 DNA sequence: TGTGCCACCAGCAGACGAATCGGACTAGCGGGGCAAGAGACCCAGTACTTC. Protein: CATSRRIGLAGQETQYF.

This clonotype occurred many times. This chain uses TRBV28 with TRBJ1-4; 8 bases match TRBD1. The CDR3 spans 17 residues. Germline-derived CDR1 and CDR2 are MDHEN and SYDVKM. V shed 5 bases and J 7 bases; nucleotides not matched to a gene: 15. DNA for the CDR3: TGTGCCAGCAGTCTACGGACAGGGTTGTTGGCGAGTGAAAAACTGTTTTTT. This gives the protein CASSLRTGLLASEKLFF.

The chain recombines TRBV4-1 with TRBJ2-1; D might be TRBD2 (6 bases). Trimming shortened V by 1 base and J by 2 bases, and 9 bases separated the two germline ends. The CDR3 consists of 15 residues. Germline-derived CDR1 and CDR2 are MGHRA and YSYEKL. The CDR3 bases are TGCGCCAGCAGCCAAGGTGGAGGGCCCTACAATGAGCAGTTCTTC. Residues: CASSQGGGPYNEQFF.

This clonotype was counted many times. The J gene is TRBJ1-1, the V gene TRBV5-8, with D unresolved. CDR3 length: 14 residues. The germline V gene has CDR1 SGHTS and CDR2 YDEGEE. The V and J ends lost 4 bases and 1 base respectively, with 11 bases between them. CDR3: CASSIATENTEAFF. In DNA form, the CDR3 reads TGTGCCAGCAGCATTGCTACGGAGAACACTGAAGCTTTCTTT.

At least ten counts were recorded for this clonotype. The rearrangement uses TRBV5-1 and TRBJ2-7, with 9 bases identical to TRBD1. Germline CDR1 is SGHRS and CDR2 is YFSETQ. The CDR3 totals 14 residues. V gave up 5 bases and J gave up 5 bases; unmatched junction bases: 8. The CDR3 region is CASSPRTGEDEQYF. The CDR3 nucleotides are TGCGCCAGCAGTCCTCGGACAGGGGAGGACGAGCAGTACTTC. Full variable domain (missing parts from reference TRBV5-1 and TRBJ2-7): KAGVTQTPRYLIKTRGQQVTLSCSPISGHRSVSWYQQTPGQGLQFLFEYFSETQRNKGNFPGRFSGRQFSNSRSEMNVSTLELGDSALYLCASSPRTGEDEQYFGPGTRLTVT.

This clonotype was seen more than once but under ten times. The CDR3 bases are TGTGCCAGCTCACCAGCCCTTCTTACAGGGTTCAATGAGCAGTTCTTC. Its translation is CASSPALLTGFNEQFF. The chain is built from TRBV18 and TRBJ2-1, with D maybe TRBD1 (6 bases). This CDR3 comprises 16 residues. Per germline, CDR1 KGHSH and CDR2 LQKENI. V lost 2 bases to trimming and J lost 6 bases, with 17 bases between them.

This clonotype showed up many times. The CDR3 region has the DNA TGCAGTGCTAGAGGACCGAGCAATCAGCCCCAGCATTTT. This gives the protein CSARGPSNQPQHF. The chain is built from TRBV20-1 and TRBJ1-5; D not resolved. Trimming removed 1 base at V and 1 base at J, with 5 bases between. CDR1 is DFQATT and CDR2 is SNEGSKA in the germline V gene (reference sequence). The CDR3 is 13 amino acids.

The CDR3 bases are TGCAGTGCTAGAGCCGGGACTTCCCTATCCTACAATGAGCAGTTCTTC. It is translated as CSARAGTSLSYNEQFF. The genes are TRBV20-1 and TRBJ2-1; the D gene is possibly TRBD2 (6 bases). This CDR3 comprises 16 residues. Germline-derived CDR1 and CDR2 are DFQATT and SNEGSKA (reference sequence). V lost 1 base and J lost 1, with 14 bases in between.

Here the CDR3 reads CASTPETVSYEQYF. Here the CDR3 DNA reads TGTGCCAGCACCCCGGAGACAGTCTCCTACGAGCAGTACTTC. The chain has TRBV28 and TRBJ2-7; perhaps TRBD1 as D (5 bases). The V end was cut by 7 bases, the J end by 0 bases, with 13 bases between. CDR1 and CDR2 from the germline V gene are MDHEN and SYDVKM. This CDR3 contains 14 residues.

The V and J genes are TRBV7-2 and TRBJ1-3; D is possibly TRBD1 (5 bases). V gave up 5 bases and J gave up 0 bases, with 17 bases separating them. The CDR3 length is 17 residues. The germline V gene has CDR1 SGHTA and CDR2 FQGNSA. For the CDR3, the DNA is TGTGCCAGCAGCCAACCCCAGGGTTTCGTCTCTGGAAACACCATATATTTT. This sequence encodes CASSQPQGFVSGNTIYF.

The chain links TRBV14 to TRBJ2-4; D is ambiguous. Per the germline V gene, CDR1 is SGHDN and CDR2 is FVKESK. The CDR3 spans 11 residues. V lost 3 bases, J lost 8 bases, and 5 bases lay in between. The CDR3 spells CASSQFHIQYF. CDR3 nucleotides: TGTGCCAGCAGCCAGTTCCACATTCAGTACTTC.

Comments on this clonotype: The germline gene is not matched at one end of the junction; a read error may be the cause. The rearrangement joins TRBV28 to TRBJ2-2; 7 nucleotides agree with TRBD1. The CDR3 has 12 amino acids. The germline V gene has CDR1 MDHEN and CDR2 SYDVKM. This CDR3 reads CASSLGTGDLFF. CDR3 coding DNA: TGTGCCAGCAGTTTAGGCACAGGGGATCTGTTTTTT.

This clonotype was counted ten times or more. This chain connects TRBV28 to TRBJ2-1; D might be TRBD1 (6 bases). The V end lost 8 bases, the J end lost 3 bases, and 17 bases lay between the germline ends. This CDR3 region has 15 residues. Germline loops: CDR1 MDHEN, CDR2 SYDVKM. The CDR3 loop reads CASGKGQPNYNEQFF. The CDR3 nucleotides are TGTGCCAGCGGTAAGGGACAACCGAACTACAATGAGCAGTTCTTC.

This clonotype was recorded a few times. This chain joins TRBV2 and TRBJ2-5; perhaps TRBD1 as D (6 bases). The CDR3 spans 17 residues. Looked up from germline, CDR1 is SNHLY and CDR2 is FYNNEI. V gave up 5 bases and J gave up 4 bases, with 23 bases separating them. The CDR3 is CASSRDNRVPKRETQYF. The CDR3, as DNA: TGTGCCAGCAGTCGGGACAATCGGGTGCCCAAGAGAGAGACCCAGTACTTC. Full variable domain (remainder filled in from reference TRBV2 and TRBJ2-5): EPEVTQTPSHQVTQMGQEVILRCVPISNHLYFYWYRQILGQKVEFLVSFYNNEISEKSEIFDDQFSVERPDGSNFTLKIRSTKLEDSAMYFCASSRDNRVPKRETQYFGPGTRLLVL.

This clonotype has a count of ten or more. The gene calls are TRBV5-5 and TRBJ2-3; no reliable D call. Germline V CDR1 and CDR2: SGHKS, YYEKEE (reference sequence). With 1 base removed from V and 5 bases from J, the gap between germline ends came to 17 bases. The CDR3 is 16 residues long. CDR3 in DNA: TGTGCCAGCAGCTTGTTGGCTAGGGCCCCGAGAGATACGCAGTATTTT. Protein product: CASSLLARAPRDTQYF.

About this clonotype itself: A read error is possible here, since a much larger clone lies one base away. This chain links TRBV7-9 with TRBJ1-2, with D tentatively TRBD1 (6 bases). The CDR3 has 14 residues. Between the trimmed V and J ends, which lost 6 bases and 6 bases, there was a span of 17 bases. CDR1 and CDR2 (germline): SEHNR, FQNEAQ (reference sequence). CDR3 sequence (DNA): TGTGCCAGCAGTCCCAGACAGGAAAAGGATGGCTACACCTTC. Its translation is CASSPRQEKDGYTF.

This clonotype was observed at least ten times. The V and J genes are TRBV28 and TRBJ2-1; D gene uncertain. CDR3 length: 12 residues. Germline CDR1 and CDR2: MDHEN and SYDVKM. Between the trimmed V and J ends, which lost 3 bases and 6 bases, there was a span of 6 bases. The CDR3 loop reads CASSLRLNEQFF. Written as DNA, the CDR3 is TGTGCCAGCAGTTTGCGGCTCAATGAGCAGTTCTTC.

This clonotype was seen repeatedly, ten times or more. The CDR3 sequence: CASSLAPGQNYEQYF. CDR3 DNA: TGCGCCAGCAGCTTGGCGCCGGGACAGAACTACGAGCAGTACTTC. This sequence joins TRBV5-1 and TRBJ2-7; 7 bases align to TRBD1. This CDR3 is 15 amino acids long. Germline V gives CDR1 SGHRS, CDR2 YFSETQ. V trimming: 0 bases; J trimming: 3 bases; junction bases outside the gene matches: 6.

This clonotype was recorded at least ten times. V is TRBV10-3 and J is TRBJ2-3; 9 bases are shared with TRBD2. In germline, CDR1 is ENHRY, CDR2 SYGVKD. The CDR3 is 16 residues long. J gave up 4 bases and V 0 bases, and 5 bases lay outside the gene matches. CDR3 loop: CAISESSGRIPDTQYF. The CDR3 nucleotides read TGTGCCATCAGTGAGTCGAGCGGGAGGATTCCAGATACGCAGTATTTT.

This clonotype has just a few counts. The chain employs TRBV4-1 and TRBJ1-3; possibly TRBD1 for D (5 bases). Trimming stripped 2 bases from V and 0 bases from J, with 14 bases between. There are 17 residues in the CDR3. The germline V gene has CDR1 MGHRA and CDR2 YSYEKL. The CDR3 bases are TGCGCCAGCAGCCAACTGGGGCAGATAATCTCTGGAAACACCATATATTTT. Residues: CASSQLGQIISGNTIYF.

This clonotype was observed many times. CDR3 in DNA: TGCAGCGTTGTATCGGGGGGCGGGAATGAGCAGTTCTTC. Translation: CSVVSGGGNEQFF. The gene calls are TRBV29-1 and TRBJ2-1, with D possibly being TRBD2 (7 bases). Per the germline V gene, CDR1 is SQVTM and CDR2 is ANQGSEA. The CDR3 sequence is 13 residues long. V was shortened by 4 bases and J by 7 bases, with 14 bases between the two germline ends.

This clonotype was seen more than once but under ten times. This sequence joins TRBV4-1 and TRBJ2-7, with TRBD1 as a possible D gene (6 bases). Germline-derived CDR1 and CDR2 are MGHRA and YSYEKL. This CDR3 has 16 amino acids. Trimming left V 0 bases short and J 3 bases short, with 15 bases between. This chain's CDR3 is CASSQEGAGVHYEQYF. The CDR3 DNA follows: TGCGCCAGCAGCCAAGAGGGGGCCGGAGTACACTACGAGCAGTACTTC.